This passage covers 8 T cell receptor beta chains from one sample sequenced in a study of cytomegalovirus exposure and HLA in healthy donors. PCR used 60 Vbeta primers and 13 Jbeta primers. Method: immunoSEQ multiplex PCR; TCRdb's copy keeps in-frame clones and lacks some. The data contain 75,000 to 100,000 clones, approximately 70% of them singletons. Material: PBMCs. The receptors here all came from a man aged 60-69 years in good health and CMV-seronegative.

The J gene is TRBJ2-3, the V gene TRBV25-1; a weak D match, TRBD1 (6 bases). Germline V gene sequence: CDR1 MGHDK, CDR2 SYGVNS. Deletions cut 6 bases from V and 0 bases from J, with 7 bases between. The CDR3 totals 13 residues. The CDR3 loop is CASSDRSTDTQYF. CDR3 DNA: TGTGCCAGCAGCGACAGGAGCACAGATACGCAGTATTTT.

This chain links TRBV5-1 with TRBJ1-1, with D perhaps TRBD1 (6 bases). CDR1 is SGHRS and CDR2 is YFSETQ in the germline V gene. The CDR3 covers 14 residues. V shed 3 bases and J shed 4 bases, with 13 bases lying between them. For the CDR3, the DNA is TGCGCCAGCAGCTGGGAGGGGGGGAGCACTGAAGCTTTCTTT. Translated: CASSWEGGSTEAFF. Based on the CDR3 plus reference TRBV5-1 and TRBJ1-1, the full variable domain is KAGVTQTPRYLIKTRGQQVTLSCSPISGHRSVSWYQQTPGQGLQFLFEYFSETQRNKGNFPGRFSGRQFSNSRSEMNVSTLELGDSALYLCASSWEGGSTEAFFGQGTRLTVV.

The chain combines TRBV7-9 with TRBJ2-7; 7 nucleotides agree with TRBD1. Germline V gene lookup returns CDR1 SEHNR and CDR2 FQNEAQ (reference sequence). CDR3 size: 15 residues. The V gene end was trimmed by 1 base and the J gene end by 2 bases; junction bases not matched to a gene: 5. The CDR3 DNA reads as TGTGCCAGCAGCTTAGGGGCAGGGGGTACCTACGAGCAGTACTTC. This encodes CASSLGAGGTYEQYF.

This sequence joins TRBV6-1 and TRBJ1-3, with D unresolved. The CDR3 consists of 11 residues. The V end lost 6 bases, the J end lost 8 bases, and 8 bases lay between the germline ends. Germline V lookup: CDR1 MNHNS, CDR2 SASEGT. CDR3 nucleotides: TGTGCCAGCAGACTACACTACACCATATATTTT. Encoded protein: CASRLHYTIYF.

As DNA, the CDR3 is TGTGCCAGCTCACCACGAGTAGCGGGGAGCTCCTACAATGAGCAGTTCTTC. Translation: CASSPRVAGSSYNEQFF. This chain connects TRBV18 to TRBJ2-1; 8 bases agree with TRBD2. Unmatched junction bases numbered 5, after V lost 1 base and J lost 0 bases. The length of the CDR3 is 17 residues. Germline V gene sequence: CDR1 KGHSH, CDR2 LQKENI.

The V and J genes are TRBV29-1 and TRBJ2-5, with D possibly being TRBD1 (6 bases). Judging by the DNA end, TRBJ2-7 fits better; the J call may be wrong. Germline V CDR1 and CDR2: SQVTM, ANQGSEA. The CDR3 is 12 residues long. The CDR3, as DNA: TGCAGCGTTCAGGACAGCTCCTACGAGCAGTACTTC. Translating it yields CSVQDSSYEQYF.

This chain links TRBV29-1 with TRBJ2-3, with D tentatively TRBD1 (6 bases). Germline V lookup: CDR1 SQVTM, CDR2 ANQGSEA. The CDR3 loop spans 18 amino acids. Trimming took off 8 bases at V and 0 bases at J, with 27 bases between the two ends. The CDR3 sequence is CSITPDSRFLFSTDTQYF. CDR3 sequence (DNA): TGCAGCATAACACCGGACAGCCGATTCTTGTTTAGCACAGATACGCAGTATTTT.

The gene calls are TRBV30 and TRBJ2-7, with TRBD2 as a possible D gene (6 bases). The CDR3 extends over 12 amino acids. The V end lost 3 bases, the J end lost 2 bases, and 8 bases lay between the germline ends. Germline-derived CDR1 and CDR2 are GTSNPN and SVGIG (reference sequence). The CDR3 here is CAWRASAYEQYF. CDR3 nucleotides: TGTGCCTGGAGAGCTAGCGCCTACGAGCAGTACTTC. Full variable domain (rest looked up from reference TRBV30 and TRBJ2-7): SQTIHQWPATLVQPVGSPLSLECTVEGTSNPNLYWYRQAAGRGLQLLFYSVGIGQISSEVPQNLSASRPQDRQFILSSKKLLLSDSGFYLCAWRASAYEQYFGPGTRLTVT.